Listed here are 27 T cell receptor beta chains from one sample, sequenced in a study of response to subunit inactivated influenza vaccine. Using its own MiXCR run on the RT-PCR reads, TCRdb lists one record per CDR3 protein. The sample lists approximately 530,000 distinct CDR3 sequences, 7.6% occurring once. This material consisted of PBMCs from blood, taken about 23 months after vaccination. The receptors originated from a man aged 50-75 years who received an inactivated influenza vaccine.

This clonotype came up many times. The chain recombines TRBV5-5 with TRBJ2-5; D gene unclear. This CDR3 is built from 16 residues. The germline V and J ends were trimmed by 1 base and 5 bases, with 18 bases remaining between them. Per germline, CDR1 SGHKS and CDR2 YYEKEE (reference sequence). The CDR3 sequence: CASSLLPGQSLETQYF. The CDR3 nucleotides read TGTGCCAGCAGCTTGTTACCGGGCCAATCTCTGGAGACCCAGTACTTC. Combining the CDR3 with reference TRBV5-5 and TRBJ2-5 gives the whole variable domain DAGVTQSPTHLIKTRGQQVTLRCSPISGHKSVSWYQQVLGQGPQFIFQYYEKEERGRGNFPDRFSARQFPNYSSELNVNALLLGDSALYLCASSLLPGQSLETQYFGPGTRLLVL.

This clonotype came up a few times. The chain employs TRBV18 and TRBJ1-4, with D possibly being TRBD1 (5 bases). V lost 7 bases and J lost 6, with 12 bases in between. The CDR3 sequence is 13 residues long. In germline, CDR1 is KGHSH, CDR2 LQKENI. The CDR3 coding sequence is TGTGCCAGCTGGGACCTACGGGATGAAAAACTGTTTTTT. Protein sequence: CASWDLRDEKLFF.

The chain employs TRBV6-1 and TRBJ1-6; D ambiguous. V was cut by 10 bases and J by 4 bases, with 17 bases left in between. Per germline, CDR1 MNHNS and CDR2 SASEGT. The CDR3 consists of 15 residues. CDR3 loop: CATCVNQPYNSPLHF. The CDR3 DNA is TGTGCCACCTGCGTGAATCAGCCTTATAATTCACCCCTCCACTTT.

This clonotype was counted at least ten times. J is TRBJ2-1 and V is TRBV9, with 8 bases identical to TRBD1. Germline lookup yields CDR1 SGDLS and CDR2 YYNGEE. The CDR3 totals 16 residues. The J segment lost 4 bases and the V segment lost 1 base, leaving 7 bases of the junction unmatched. The DNA for the CDR3 is TGTGCCAGCAGCGTAAGGGGACAGGCTACGTACAATGAGCAGTTCTTC. As protein: CASSVRGQATYNEQFF. The full variable domain, completed using reference TRBV9 and TRBJ2-1, is DSGVTQTPKHLITATGQRVTLRCSPRSGDLSVYWYQQSLDQGLQFLIQYYNGEERAKGNILERFSAQQFPDLHSELNLSSLELGDSALYFCASSVRGQATYNEQFFGPGTRLTVL.

The genes are TRBV3-1 and TRBJ2-3; 9 positions agree with TRBD2. Per the germline V gene, CDR1 is LGHDT and CDR2 is YNNKEL (reference sequence). J was trimmed by 1 base and V by 1 base; bases with no gene match: 3. The length of the CDR3 is 16 residues. The CDR3: CASSQVSGSRTDTQYF. The CDR3 DNA reads TGTGCCAGCAGCCAAGTTAGCGGGAGCCGCACAGATACGCAGTATTTT.

This clonotype was found a few times. The chain couples TRBV24-1 to TRBJ2-3; no definite D call. The CDR3 has 13 residues. With 4 bases removed from V and 3 bases from J, the gap between germline ends came to 7 bases. Germline V lookup: CDR1 KGHDR, CDR2 SFDVKD. CDR3 loop: CATSEHLTDTQYF. CDR3 bases: TGTGCCACCAGTGAACATCTTACAGATACGCAGTATTTT.

This clonotype has ten or more counts. CDR3 protein: CASSPGGDRTTEAFF. The CDR3 nucleotides read TGCGCCAGCAGCCCGGGGGGGGATAGAACAACTGAAGCTTTCTTT. The chain uses TRBV5-1 and TRBJ1-1; D possibly corresponds to TRBD1 (5 bases). This CDR3 has 15 amino acids. Germline CDR1 and CDR2: SGHRS and YFSETQ. V lost 4 bases to trimming and J lost 5 bases, with 18 bases between them. The complete variable domain, with remaining parts taken from reference TRBV5-1 and TRBJ1-1, reads KAGVTQTPRYLIKTRGQQVTLSCSPISGHRSVSWYQQTPGQGLQFLFEYFSETQRNKGNFPGRFSGRQFSNSRSEMNVSTLELGDSALYLCASSPGGDRTTEAFFGQGTRLTVV.

This clonotype was seen a handful of times. The chain has TRBV19 and TRBJ2-1; TRBD2 matches 14 bases. Germline CDR1 LNHDA, CDR2 SQIVND (reference sequence). This CDR3 region has 16 residues. V shed 4 bases, J shed 4 bases, and the junction held 3 bases outside the gene matches. The CDR3 protein is CASSRGLAGAYNEQFF. In DNA, the CDR3 is TGTGCCAGTAGTAGGGGACTAGCGGGAGCTTACAATGAGCAGTTCTTC. The full variable domain, with the rest looked up from reference TRBV19 and TRBJ2-1, is DGGITQSPKYLFRKEGQNVTLSCEQNLNHDAMYWYRQDPGQGLRLIYYSQIVNDFQKGDIAEGYSVSREKKESFPLTVTSAQKNPTAFYLCASSRGLAGAYNEQFFGPGTRLTVL.

This clonotype was detected only a few times. The rearrangement uses TRBV20-1 and TRBJ2-5; 12 bases match TRBD2. CDR1 and CDR2 (germline): DFQATT, SNEGSKA (reference sequence). The length of the CDR3 is 13 residues. With 3 bases clipped from V and 4 bases from J, the junction kept 0 bases outside the gene matches. Here the CDR3 reads CSARTSGGETQYF. In DNA, the CDR3 is TGCAGTGCTAGGACTAGCGGGGGAGAGACCCAGTACTTC.

This clonotype was counted only a few times. The chain links TRBV28 to TRBJ2-7, with 8 bases aligning to TRBD1. The CDR3 is 16 residues long. Germline CDR1 MDHEN, CDR2 SYDVKM. The V segment lost 1 base and the J segment 3 bases; nucleotides outside the gene matches: 8. The CDR3 spells CASSLLGQGAFYEQYF. CDR3 DNA sequence: TGTGCCAGCAGTTTATTGGGCCAGGGGGCGTTCTACGAGCAGTACTTC.

In its sample, this clonotype was seen a few times. V usage is TRBV10-3 and J usage is TRBJ2-5; D possibly uses TRBD1 or TRBD2 (5 bases each). The CDR3 spans 15 residues. V gave up 6 bases and J gave up 2 bases, with 16 bases separating them. Germline V gives CDR1 ENHRY, CDR2 SYGVKD. CDR3 coding DNA: TGTGCCATCAGCCCGGGGACCCAGAAACAAGAGACCCAGTACTTC. Amino acid sequence: CAISPGTQKQETQYF.

The chain carries TRBV20-1 and TRBJ2-1; 8 positions match TRBD1. The J segment lost 1 base and the V segment lost 5 bases, leaving 10 bases of the junction unmatched. This CDR3 has 16 residues. Germline V CDR1 and CDR2: DFQATT, SNEGSKA (reference sequence). In DNA form, the CDR3 reads TGCAGTGCTCCCCCCCTCCGGGACAGGTCCTACAATGAGCAGTTCTTC. The encoded protein is CSAPPLRDRSYNEQFF.

This clonotype has ten or more counts. The junction departs from the called germline gene at one end, perhaps through a read error. The chain combines TRBV4-2 with TRBJ2-2; D is perhaps TRBD1 or TRBD2 (6 bases each). The length of the CDR3 is 15 residues. Per germline, CDR1 LGHNA and CDR2 YNFKEQ. CDR3 amino acids: CASNQPGARTGELFF. CDR3 sequence (DNA): TGTGCCAGCAACCAACCGGGGGCGCGCACCGGGGAGCTGTTTTTT.

This clonotype showed up many times. The chain has TRBV6-2 or TRBV6-3 and TRBJ2-1; no definite D call. Germline V lookup: CDR1 MNHEY, CDR2 SVGEGT. This CDR3 region has 12 residues. Trimming cost V 6 bases and J 3 bases, with 6 bases left between them. The CDR3 here is CASSHDYNEQFF. The CDR3 DNA reads TGTGCCAGCAGCCATGACTACAATGAGCAGTTCTTC.

V usage is TRBV18 and J usage is TRBJ2-1; D is undetermined. Germline CDR1 KGHSH, CDR2 LQKENI. Trimming pared 1 base from V and 8 bases from J, leaving 9 bases between. CDR3 length: 13 residues. The CDR3 nucleotides read TGTGCCAGCTCACCACGGTGGATGGATGAGCAGTTCTTC. It encodes CASSPRWMDEQFF.

This clonotype appeared many times. The rearrangement joins TRBV6-1 to TRBJ2-1; 8 bases are shared with TRBD2. CDR1 MNHNS and CDR2 SASEGT come from the germline V gene. V dropped 4 bases and J dropped 6; count of bases not matched to a gene: 11. This CDR3 is built from 16 residues. Written as DNA, the CDR3 is TGTGCCAGCAGTGCAACCTCGGGACTAGGAACCAATGAGCAGTTCTTC. This sequence encodes CASSATSGLGTNEQFF.

This chain's CDR3 is CASSDSGMPSDEKLFF. CDR3 nucleotide sequence: TGTGCCAGCAGCGACTCCGGTATGCCCAGCGATGAAAAACTGTTTTTT. The chain couples TRBV5-6 to TRBJ1-4, with D uncertain. This CDR3 is 16 amino acids long. V lost 4 bases, J lost 6 bases, and 19 bases lay in between. Germline assignment: CDR1 SGHDT and CDR2 YYEEEE.

This clonotype was found a few times. CDR3 residues: CSARLGDGTDTQYF. In DNA, the CDR3 is TGCAGTGCTAGACTAGGGGACGGCACAGATACGCAGTATTTT. The rearrangement joins TRBV20-1 to TRBJ2-3; D is tentatively TRBD1 or TRBD2 (5 bases each). CDR3 length equals 14 residues. V lost 2 bases and J lost 1, with 10 bases in between. Per germline, CDR1 DFQATT and CDR2 SNEGSKA (reference sequence).

This clonotype was seen only a few times. The V call is TRBV6-1, the J call TRBJ2-3, with 8 bases that match TRBD1. The CDR3 extends over 16 amino acids. V lost 6 bases and J lost 0; bases outside the gene matches: 8. Per germline, CDR1 MNHNS and CDR2 SASEGT. The CDR3 region is CASSRGQVYSTDTQYF. The CDR3 DNA reads TGTGCCAGCAGCCGGGGACAGGTCTATAGCACAGATACGCAGTATTTT.

This clonotype was seen only once. The rearrangement uses TRBV10-3 and TRBJ2-5, with 14 bases aligning to TRBD2. The CDR3 consists of 15 residues. Trimming cost V 4 bases and J 5 bases; bases outside gene matches: 3. CDR1 and CDR2 from the germline V gene are ENHRY and SYGVKD. CDR3 DNA sequence: TGTGCCATCAGTGGGGGACTAGCGGGAGATGAGACCCAGTACTTC. Its protein is CAISGGLAGDETQYF.

This clonotype has a handful of counts. Just one base apart from a much larger clone, this may be a read error. The CDR3 loop reads CAGSQGTGQTLHF. CDR3 DNA: TGTGCCGGCAGTCAAGGGACGGGTCAAACCCTCCACTTT. This sequence joins TRBV12-3 or TRBV12-4 and TRBJ1-6; TRBD1 might be the D (5 bases). The CDR3 covers 13 residues.

This clonotype was seen at least ten times. This rearrangement joins TRBV7-9 to TRBJ2-1, with TRBD2 matching 11 bases. CDR3 length equals 15 residues. The germline V gene has CDR1 SEHNR and CDR2 FQNEAQ (reference sequence). Trimming cost V 3 bases and J 9 bases; bases outside gene matches: 7. The DNA of the CDR3 is TGTGCCAGCAGCTTCCTTAGCGGGAGGGCCGGTGAGCAGTTCTTC. Translation gives CASSFLSGRAGEQFF.

This clonotype was recorded a few times. V usage is TRBV7-2 and J usage is TRBJ2-5; unclear D gene. V shed 4 bases and J shed 4 bases, with 10 bases lying between them. The CDR3 loop spans 13 amino acids. CDR1 is SGHTA and CDR2 is FQGNSA in the germline V gene. Written as DNA, the CDR3 is TGTGCCAGCAGCTCCGGGCCTTCAGAGACCCAGTACTTC. Amino acids: CASSSGPSETQYF.

This clonotype has a count of ten or more. V and J are TRBV20-1 and TRBJ2-4; TRBD1 matches at 7 bases. Germline values: CDR1 DFQATT, CDR2 SNEGSKA (reference sequence). The CDR3 is made up of 16 amino acids. After removal of 4 bases from V and 0 bases from J, the junction contained 9 bases not matched to a gene. The CDR3 reads CSANRQGSSAKNIQYF. The CDR3 DNA reads TGCAGTGCTAACCGACAGGGTAGTTCAGCCAAAAACATTCAGTACTTC.

J is TRBJ2-5 and V is TRBV9; D not certain. In germline, CDR1 is SGDLS, CDR2 YYNGEE. Trimming removed 0 bases at V and 5 bases at J, with 14 bases between. This CDR3 contains 15 residues. CDR3 DNA: TGTGCCAGCAGCGTAGCTTTGAGGAGTGAGGAGACCCAGTACTTC. As protein: CASSVALRSEETQYF.

The table lists this clonotype with a few counts. CDR3 nucleotide sequence: TGTGCCAGCAGCTTGGACAGGGGGCCACCAGATACGCAGTATTTT. Encoded protein: CASSLDRGPPDTQYF. This chain links TRBV7-9 with TRBJ2-3; 11 bases fit TRBD1. CDR3 length: 15 residues. Germline CDR1 and CDR2: SEHNR and FQNEAQ (reference sequence). With 3 bases clipped from V and 4 bases from J, the junction kept 3 bases outside the gene matches.

The rearrangement joins TRBV6-2 or TRBV6-3 to TRBJ2-5; D is uncertain. Trimming removed 0 bases at V and 2 bases at J, with 4 bases between. The germline V gene has CDR1 MNHEY and CDR2 SVGEGT. The CDR3 is 13 amino acids. CDR3 sequence (DNA): TGTGCCAGCAGTTACTCGTTACAAGAGACCCAGTACTTC. Translated: CASSYSLQETQYF.